This T cell receptor (beta chain) was identified in a study of cytomegalovirus exposure and HLA in healthy donors. Findings and limits, study-wide: In most subjects, TCR beta sequences reportedly gave accurate predictions of HLA-A and HLA-B alleles. Later on, analysis showed that most CMV-associated TCR beta chains appeared to be HLA-restricted. Previously analyzed data showed that most TCR beta V segments were productive at a frequency of about 87% or about 30%. Reported results showed that the classifier diagnosed cytomegalovirus status with high specificity and sensitivity.

Primers for the PCR totalled 60 Vbeta and 13 Jbeta. Method: immunoSEQ multiplex PCR; TCRdb's copy keeps in-frame clones and lacks some. The sample totals 200,000 to 250,000 clones. Remarks on this clone: The antigen is undetermined.

The CDR3 has 16 amino acids. Germline CDR1 and CDR2: MNHEY and SVGAGI. V was trimmed by 4 bases and J by 1 base, leaving 15 bases between them. The V call is TRBV6-5, the J call TRBJ2-3; the D gene is possibly TRBD1 (6 bases). This sequence originates from a girl aged 2 to 10 in good health and CMV-seropositive. The sequenced material came from PBMCs. Here the CDR3 reads CASSSAGAWGTDTQYF. The DNA for the CDR3 is TGTGCCAGCAGTTCCGCAGGGGCTTGGGGCACAGATACGCAGTATTTT.